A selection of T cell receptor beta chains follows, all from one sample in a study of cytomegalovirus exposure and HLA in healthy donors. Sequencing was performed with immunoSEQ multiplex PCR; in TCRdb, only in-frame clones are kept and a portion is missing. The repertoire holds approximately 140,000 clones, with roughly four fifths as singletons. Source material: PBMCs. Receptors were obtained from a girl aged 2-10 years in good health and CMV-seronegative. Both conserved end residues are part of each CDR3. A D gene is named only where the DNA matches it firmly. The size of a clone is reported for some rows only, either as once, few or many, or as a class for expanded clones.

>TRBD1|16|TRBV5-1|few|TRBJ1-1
TGCGCCAGCAGCGCTCGGGACAGGGGGCCGAACACTGAAGCTTTCTTT
CASSARDRGPNTEAFF
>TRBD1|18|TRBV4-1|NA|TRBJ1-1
TGCGCCAGCAGGCAATATACCGGGACAGGGAGAGGGAAAACTGAAGCTTTCTTT
CASRQYTGTGRGKTEAFF
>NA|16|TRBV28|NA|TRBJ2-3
TGTGCCAGCAGTTTACCAATGGAGTTGGCGGCAGATACGCAGTATTTT
CASSLPMELAADTQYF
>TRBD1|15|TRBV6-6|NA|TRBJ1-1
TGTGCCAGCAGTCTCCACAGGGGGATGGACACTGAAGCTTTCTTT
CASSLHRGMDTEAFF
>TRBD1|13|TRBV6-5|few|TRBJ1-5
TGTGCCAGCAGGAGACAGGGGGGACAGCCCCAGCATTTT
CASRRQGGQPQHF
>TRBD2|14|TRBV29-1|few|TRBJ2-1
TGCAGCGTTGACCGCGGGGGGGCCTACAATGAGCAGTTCTTC
CSVDRGGAYNEQFF
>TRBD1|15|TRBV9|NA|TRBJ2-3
TGTGCCAGCAGTTCAGGGGGCGCAGGGTATGATACGCAGTATTTT
CASSSGGAGYDTQYF
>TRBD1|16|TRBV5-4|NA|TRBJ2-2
TGTGCCAGCAGCCGGAAGGCAGGGGGGAACACCGGGGAGCTGTTTTTT
CASSRKAGGNTGELFF
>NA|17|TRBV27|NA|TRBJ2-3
TGTGCCAGCAGTTTATCGTCAGGGACTGCAGGCACAGATACGCAGTATTTT
CASSLSSGTAGTDTQYF
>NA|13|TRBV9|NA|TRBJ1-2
TGTGCCAATCCTTCCCCAGCTAACTATGGCTACACCTTC
CANPSPANYGYTF
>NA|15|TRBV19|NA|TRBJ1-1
TGTGCCAGTAGTATAGGGGGGGATCACAACACTGAAGCTTTCTTT
CASSIGGDHNTEAFF
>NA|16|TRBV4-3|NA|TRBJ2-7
TGCGCCAGCAGCCAAGATCGGCGTGGGGGGTCCTACGAGCAGTACTTC
CASSQDRRGGSYEQYF
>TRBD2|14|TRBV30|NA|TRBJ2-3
TGTGCCTGGAGGTCTAGCGGGGGCAAAGATACGCAGTATTTT
CAWRSSGGKDTQYF
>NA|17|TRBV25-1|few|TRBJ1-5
TGTGCCAGCAGTGAAAGTCCCTCTCCGGGGAGCAATCAGCCCCAGCATTTT
CASSESPSPGSNQPQHF
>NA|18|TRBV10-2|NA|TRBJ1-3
TGCGCCAGCAGGGACCAGAGGACGGGGGATTCGCGTGGAAACACCATATATTTT
CASRDQRTGDSRGNTIYF
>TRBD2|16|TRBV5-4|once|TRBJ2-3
TGTGCCAGCAGTCGCGGAACTAGCGGGGTCTCAGATACGCAGTATTTT
CASSRGTSGVSDTQYF
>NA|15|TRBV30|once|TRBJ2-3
TGTGCCTGGAGTGTACGGGGGGCCCGCACAGATACGCAGTATTTT
CAWSVRGARTDTQYF
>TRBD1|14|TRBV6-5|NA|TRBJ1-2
TGTGCCAGCAGGGCAGGGGGAGACCTCGTTGGCTACACCTTC
CASRAGGDLVGYTF
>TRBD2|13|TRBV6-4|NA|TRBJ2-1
TGTGCCAGCAGTGAGGGGGGGGAGAGCAGGCAGTTCTTC
CASSEGGESRQFF
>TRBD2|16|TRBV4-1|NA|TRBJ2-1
TGCGCCAGCAGCCAACCACTAGCGAGCATTTACAATGAGCAGTTCTTC
CASSQPLASIYNEQFF
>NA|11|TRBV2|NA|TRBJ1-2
TGTGCCAGCAGTGTGGCTGGTGGCTACACCTTC
CASSVAGGYTF
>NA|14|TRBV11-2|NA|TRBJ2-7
TGTGCCAGCAGCTGGGTAACCCTCAGAGGCGAGCAGTACTTC
CASSWVTLRGEQYF
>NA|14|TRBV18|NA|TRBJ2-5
TGTGCCAGCTCACCACGCACAGGTGAAGAGACCCAGTACTTC
CASSPRTGEETQYF
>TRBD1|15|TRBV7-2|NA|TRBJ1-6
TGTGCCAGCAGCCCAGGGACAGCCTATAATTCACCCCTCCACTTT
CASSPGTAYNSPLHF
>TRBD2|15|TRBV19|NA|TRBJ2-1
TGTGCCAGTACTAGCGGGAGGGGGTTCCTAAATGAGCAGTTCTTC
CASTSGRGFLNEQFF
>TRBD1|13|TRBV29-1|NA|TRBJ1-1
TGCAGCGTTGAACAGGGGGGAACATTGGAAGCTTTCTTT
CSVEQGGTLEAFF
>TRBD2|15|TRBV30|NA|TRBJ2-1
TGTGCCTGGAGTGTCGGTCTAGCGGGCTACAATGAGCAGTTCTTC
CAWSVGLAGYNEQFF
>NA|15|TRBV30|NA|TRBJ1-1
TGTGCCTGGAGTCCGAAATATCGGGAGAGCACTGAAGCTTTCTTT
CAWSPKYRESTEAFF
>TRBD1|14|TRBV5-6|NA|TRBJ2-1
TGTGCCAGCAGCCGGGGACAGGGGGTCCGGGAGCAGTTCTTC
CASSRGQGVREQFF
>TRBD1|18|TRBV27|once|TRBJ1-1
TGTGCCAGCAGTTTCAGCCGCGGGACAGGGGCAGTGAACACTGAAGCTTTCTTT
CASSFSRGTGAVNTEAFF
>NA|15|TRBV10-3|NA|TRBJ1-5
TGTGCCATCAGGTCAGCGGACGGCCTCAGCCAGCCCCAGCATTTT
CAIRSADGLSQPQHF
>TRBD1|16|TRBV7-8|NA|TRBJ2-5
TGTGCCAGCAGCCCCCAAGGACAGGCAGACCAAGAGACCCAGTACTTC
CASSPQGQADQETQYF
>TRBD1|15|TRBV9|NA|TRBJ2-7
TGTGCCAGCAGCGTACATCGGGACAGGGATTACGAGCAGTACTTC
CASSVHRDRDYEQYF
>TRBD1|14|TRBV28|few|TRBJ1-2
TGTGCCAGCAACGGGGGACAGGAACACTATGGCTACACCTTC
CASNGGQEHYGYTF
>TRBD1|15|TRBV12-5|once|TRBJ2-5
TGTGCTAGTGGTTTGGGACAGGGACACCAAGAGACCCAGTACTTC
CASGLGQGHQETQYF
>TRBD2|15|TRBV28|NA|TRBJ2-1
TGTGCCAGCAGCCAACTAGCGGGAGTTTTGGATGAGCAGTTCTTC
CASSQLAGVLDEQFF
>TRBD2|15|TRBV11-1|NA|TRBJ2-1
TGTGCCAGCAGCATAAGCGGGGGGACCTACAATGAGCAGTTCTTC
CASSISGGTYNEQFF
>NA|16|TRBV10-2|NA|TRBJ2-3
TGCGCCAGCAGTGATTATGGGACTCCTAGCACAGATACGCAGTATTTT
CASSDYGTPSTDTQYF
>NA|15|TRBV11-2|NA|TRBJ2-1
TGTGCCAGCAGCTTAGAATTCGGCTCCTACAATGAGCAGTTCTTC
CASSLEFGSYNEQFF
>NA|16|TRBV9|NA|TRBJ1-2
TGTGCCAGCAGCGCGTGGGTGGGGGGGCATAACTATGGCTACACCTTC
CASSAWVGGHNYGYTF
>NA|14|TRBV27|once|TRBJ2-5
TGTGCCAGCAGTTTACTAGCTTTAGGAGAGACCCAGTACTTC
CASSLLALGETQYF
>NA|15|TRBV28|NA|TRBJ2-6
TGTGCCAGCAGTACCCTAGGTTCTGGGGCCAACGTCCTGACTTTC
CASSTLGSGANVLTF
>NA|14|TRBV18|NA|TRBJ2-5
TGTGCCAGCTCACCGCCAGAAGTCCAAGAGACCCAGTACTTC
CASSPPEVQETQYF
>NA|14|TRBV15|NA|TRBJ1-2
TGTGCCACCAGCAGAGATAGAGGTCACTATGGCTACACCTTC
CATSRDRGHYGYTF
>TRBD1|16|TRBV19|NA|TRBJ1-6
TGTGCCAGTACCCCGAGGACAGGGACTCGAAATTCACCCCTCCACTTT
CASTPRTGTRNSPLHF
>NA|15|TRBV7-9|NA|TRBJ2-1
TGTGCCAGCAGCGACCAGGGAGGACCCCCGATGGAGCAGTTCTTC
CASSDQGGPPMEQFF
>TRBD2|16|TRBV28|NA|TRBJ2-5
TGTGCCAGCAGTCCCTCGCTAGCGGGAGGTCGGAAGACCCAGTACTTC
CASSPSLAGGRKTQYF
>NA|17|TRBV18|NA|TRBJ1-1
TGTGCCAGCTCACCACAAGGACCCAGGGTGATGAACACTGAAGCTTTCTTT
CASSPQGPRVMNTEAFF